The rows below give T cell receptor beta chains drawn from one sample of a study of regulatory T cells in long-lasting Graves disease. Each CDR3 protein gets one entry after TCRdb re-called the multiplex PCR reads with MiXCR. The sample holds roughly 560,000 distinct CDR3 sequences, around 11% seen once. These data were also filed under a second study, of T cells in Graves' hyperthyroidism and ophthalmopathy.

Source: peripheral blood mononuclear cells (PBMCs), taken at new diagnosis, from a patient treated with antithyroid drugs. All receptors derive from a woman in her twenties or thirties with Graves disease. CDR3s include the opening cysteine and the closing phenylalanine or tryptophan. A D gene is named only where the DNA matches it firmly. Not every row has a clone size; where given, it reads once, few, many or a size class.

V	J	size	D	CDR3	DNA
TRBV28	TRBJ1-5	many	TRBD1	CASSFPGQGVRPQHF	TGTGCCAGCAGTTTCCCCGGACAGGGGGTGCGACCCCAGCATTTT
TRBV28	TRBJ2-1	many	-	CASSFTGAGLYNEQFF	TGTGCCAGCAGTTTTACGGGAGCGGGTTTATACAATGAGCAGTTCTTC
TRBV19	TRBJ2-3	few	-	CASSIGRGSTGTLF	TGTGCCAGTAGTATAGGGAGGGGGTCGACGGGAACCCTTTTT
TRBV7-9	TRBJ2-1	-	-	CAGSRTRESYNEQFF	TGTGCCGGCAGCCGCACGCGAGAGTCCTACAATGAGCAGTTCTTC
TRBV2	TRBJ2-7	many	-	CASSPGLEQYF	TGTGCCAGCAGTCCCGGACTCGAGCAGTACTTC
TRBV7-9	TRBJ2-7	many	-	CASSTTGPPYEQYF	TGTGCCAGCAGCACCACAGGACCCCCATACGAGCAGTACTTC
TRBV12-3/TRBV12-4	TRBJ2-2	many	-	CASRETGSTGELFF	TGTGCCAGCAGGGAGACAGGTAGCACCGGGGAGCTGTTTTTT
TRBV7-9	TRBJ2-1	many	TRBD2	CASSLGGGDGSNEQFF	TGTGCCAGCAGCTTAGGGGGGGGAGATGGCAGCAATGAGCAGTTCTTC
TRBV4-2	TRBJ1-1	-	-	CASSQDGSTFPNTEAFF	TGTGCCAGCAGCCAAGATGGGTCTACTTTCCCGAACACTGAAGCTTTCTTT
TRBV11-1	TRBJ1-1	many	TRBD1	CASSATNRGGRTEAFF	TGTGCCAGCAGCGCAACCAACAGGGGAGGGAGGACTGAAGCTTTCTTT
TRBV2	TRBJ2-7	many	TRBD2	CARGTSGTYEQYF	TGTGCCAGAGGGACTAGCGGAACCTACGAGCAGTACTTC
TRBV6-2/TRBV6-3	TRBJ1-2	many	-	CASSGQFGDYGYTF	TGTGCCAGCAGCGGACAGTTTGGTGACTATGGCTACACCTTC